The 5 T cell receptor beta chains below were found in one sample sequenced in a study of blood T cell repertoires in COVID-19. Generated by immunoSEQ multiplex PCR, the TCRdb table keeps only in-frame clones and is missing some. The sample contains about 300,000 clones, approximately 89% of which appear only once. Sequenced sample: peripheral blood. These TCRs come from a woman in her thirties who had recovered from COVID-19.

The rearrangement uses TRBV7-8 and TRBJ2-2; maybe TRBD1 (6 bases). V gave up 8 bases and J gave up 4 bases, with 17 bases separating them. CDR1 and CDR2 (germline): SGHVS, FQNEAQ. This CDR3 has 15 residues. CDR3 nucleotides: TGTGCCAGCGAGACAGGAGATCGGGTCACCGGGGAGCTGTTTTTT. Translated: CASETGDRVTGELFF.

The rearrangement joins TRBV7-8 to TRBJ1-2; D not resolved. The V gene lost 3 bases and the J gene lost 4 bases, with 9 bases spanning the gap. Germline CDR1 reads SGHVS; CDR2 reads FQNEAQ. This CDR3 spans 13 amino acids. The CDR3 nucleotides read TGTGCCAGCAGCTTCACGGGTAGCTATGGCTACACCTTC. Amino acid sequence: CASSFTGSYGYTF.

The V call is TRBV19, the J call TRBJ2-7, with D perhaps TRBD2 (5 bases). CDR3 size: 13 residues. V gave up 9 bases and J gave up 6 bases, with 18 bases separating them. CDR1 is LNHDA and CDR2 is SQIVND in the germline V gene (reference sequence). CDR3 bases: TGTGCCAGCCAGACTACGGGTGTTCGCGAGCAGTACTTC. Residues: CASQTTGVREQYF.

This clone appeared a single time. V and J are TRBV7-7 and TRBJ1-1, with a tentative D call TRBD1 (5 bases). Trimming cost V 4 bases and J 0 bases, with 6 bases left between them. Germline lookup yields CDR1 SSHAT and CDR2 FNYEAQ (reference sequence). The CDR3 sequence is 13 residues long. The CDR3 DNA follows: TGTGCCAGCAGCTCACAGGTGAACACTGAAGCTTTCTTT. As protein: CASSSQVNTEAFF.

The chain combines TRBV28 with TRBJ1-1, with D possibly being TRBD1 (5 bases). The CDR3 contains 11 residues. Germline CDR1 MDHEN, CDR2 SYDVKM. V lost 5 bases, J lost 8 bases, and 9 bases lay in between. The CDR3 sequence is CASSPRTEAFF. The CDR3 coding sequence is TGTGCCAGCAGTCCCCGGACAGAAGCTTTCTTT.